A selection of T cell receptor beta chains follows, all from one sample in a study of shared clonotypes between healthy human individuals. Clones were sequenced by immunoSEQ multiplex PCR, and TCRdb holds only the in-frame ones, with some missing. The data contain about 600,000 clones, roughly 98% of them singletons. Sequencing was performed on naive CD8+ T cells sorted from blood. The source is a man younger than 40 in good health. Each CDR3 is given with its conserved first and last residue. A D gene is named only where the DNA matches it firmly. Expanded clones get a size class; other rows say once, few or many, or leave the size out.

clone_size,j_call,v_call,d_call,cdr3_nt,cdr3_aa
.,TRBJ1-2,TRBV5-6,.,TGTGCCAGCAGTTTGGGGGGTGGCTACACCTTC,CASSLGGGYTF
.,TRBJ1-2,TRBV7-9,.,TGTGCCAGCAGCTTAGCGGGACCGCCGGGACATAGTGGCTACACCTTC,CASSLAGPPGHSGYTF
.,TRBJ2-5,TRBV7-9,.,TGTGCCAGCAGCTTGGGGTGGGAGACCCAGTACTTC,CASSLGWETQYF
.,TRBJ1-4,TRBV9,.,TGTGCCAGCACTACCGGGACAACTAATGAAAAACTGTTTTTT,CASTTGTTNEKLFF
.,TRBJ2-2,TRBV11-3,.,TGTGCCAGCAGCTCCCGACTAGACCTCACCGGGGAGCTGTTTTTT,CASSSRLDLTGELFF
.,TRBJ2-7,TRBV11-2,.,TGTGCCAGCAGCTTCGTGGCGTCCCCCTACGAGCAGTACTTC,CASSFVASPYEQYF
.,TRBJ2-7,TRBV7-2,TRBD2,TGTGCCAGCAGCTTTATAACCGGACTAGCGGCGACCTACGAGCAGTACTTC,CASSFITGLAATYEQYF
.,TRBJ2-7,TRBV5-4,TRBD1,TGTGCCAGCACCGTACAGGGACAGGGGTCCCACGAGCAGTACTTC,CASTVQGQGSHEQYF
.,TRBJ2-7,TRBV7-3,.,TGTGCCAGCAGCTTCTTTCCGGGACCATCCTACGAGCAGTACTTC,CASSFFPGPSYEQYF
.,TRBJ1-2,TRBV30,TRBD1,TGTGCCTGGAGGGACAGGGTTGGGGGATATGGCTACACCTTC,CAWRDRVGGYGYTF
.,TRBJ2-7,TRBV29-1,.,TGCAGCGTTGAAGCGGGGAATACCTACGAGCAGTACTTC,CSVEAGNTYEQYF
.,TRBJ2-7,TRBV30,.,TGTGCCTGGAGCACTTACTCGCAAGGCCCTAGAGACGAGCAGTACTTC,CAWSTYSQGPRDEQYF
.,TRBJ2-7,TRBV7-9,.,TGTGCCAGCAGTCCTCGGACTATAGTCTCCGAGCAGTACTTC,CASSPRTIVSEQYF
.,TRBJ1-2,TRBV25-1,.,TGTGCCAGCACCGGACAGCCCGGGAGCTACACCTTC,CASTGQPGSYTF
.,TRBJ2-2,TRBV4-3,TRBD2,TGCGCCAGCAGCCGAGGACTAGAGAACACCGGGGAGCTGTTTTTT,CASSRGLENTGELFF
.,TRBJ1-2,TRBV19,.,TGTGCCAGTAGTCCAGGCCGTTTCCAAGACTATGGCTACACCTTC,CASSPGRFQDYGYTF
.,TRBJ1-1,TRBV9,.,TGTGCCAGCAGCGTAGCCGGGGGCAGGGAAGCTTTCTTT,CASSVAGGREAFF
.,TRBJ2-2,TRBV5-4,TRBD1,TGTGCCAGCAGCGGAACAGGGGGCGGGACGAACACCGGGGAGCTGTTTTTT,CASSGTGGGTNTGELFF
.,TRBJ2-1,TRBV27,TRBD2,TGTGCCAGCAGCCCAACCGGGACTAGCGGGAGGTATGAGCAGTTCTTC,CASSPTGTSGRYEQFF
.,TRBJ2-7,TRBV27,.,TGTGCCAGTTCAGTGTCGGGGTCCTCCTACGAGCAGTACTTC,CASSVSGSSYEQYF
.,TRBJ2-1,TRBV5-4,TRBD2,TGTGCCAGCAGCATACCGGGACTAGCGGGTTCGAATGAGCAGTTCTTC,CASSIPGLAGSNEQFF
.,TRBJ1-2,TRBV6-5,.,TGTGCCAGCGGGCTCCGGGACCCCTGGGACTATGGCTACACCTTC,CASGLRDPWDYGYTF
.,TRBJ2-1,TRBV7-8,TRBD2,TGTGCCAGCAGAGGTGGCGGGAGTCATGAGCAGTTCTTC,CASRGGGSHEQFF
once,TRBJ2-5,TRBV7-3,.,TGTGCCAGCAGCCCGGGACATACAGAAGAAGAGACCCAGTACTTC,CASSPGHTEEETQYF
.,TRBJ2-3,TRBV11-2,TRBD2,TGTGCCAGCAGCTTAGAATCAGCGGGAGCGGAAACAGATACGCAGTATTTT,CASSLESAGAETDTQYF
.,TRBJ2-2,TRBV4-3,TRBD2,TGCGCCAGCAGCGCAACTAGCGGGAGGGGGAACACCGGGGAGCTGTTTTTT,CASSATSGRGNTGELFF
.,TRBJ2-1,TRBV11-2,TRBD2,TGTGCCAGCAGCTTAGTGGGTAGCGGGTACTCCTACAATGAGCAGTTCTTC,CASSLVGSGYSYNEQFF
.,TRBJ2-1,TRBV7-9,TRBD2,TGTGCCAGCAGCCCGACGACTAGCGGGAACGTCGGCAATGAGCAGTTCTTC,CASSPTTSGNVGNEQFF